This passage covers 26 T cell receptor beta chains from one sample sequenced in a study of blood T cells in healthy people across ages. With a J-beta primer mix and a sample-barcoded 5' primer, a second PCR ran 7 to 11 cycles. TCRdb fed the 5' RACE reads into MiXCR, producing one record per CDR3 protein. Of some 710,000 distinct CDR3 sequences detected, roughly 46% appear once; the ten largest clones hold around 18%. The sequenced sample consisted of blood. The receptors derive from an elderly man in good health.

Only a few counts were recorded for this clonotype. The chain couples TRBV5-6 to TRBJ1-1, with D uncertain. Germline values: CDR1 SGHDT, CDR2 YYEEEE. This CDR3 is 15 amino acids long. V dropped 4 bases and J dropped 1 base, with 14 bases sitting between them. CDR3 sequence: CASSIRGRANTEAFF. In nucleotides, the CDR3 is TGTGCCAGCAGCATCCGCGGGCGGGCGAACACTGAAGCTTTCTTT.

In this sample, this clonotype turned up a few times. The CDR3 coding sequence is TGTGCCACCAGCAGCGGCGGGAGTATCACAGATACGCAGTATTTT. Protein product: CATSSGGSITDTQYF. V and J are TRBV15 and TRBJ2-3; 7 nucleotides agree with TRBD2. CDR1 and CDR2 from the germline V gene are LNHNV and YYDKDF (reference sequence). V was clipped by 3 bases and J by 2 bases; unmatched bases: 5. CDR3 length: 15 residues.

The chain employs TRBV6-5 and TRBJ2-7; 9 bases agree with TRBD2. Germline V gives CDR1 MNHEY, CDR2 SVGAGI. J was trimmed by 2 bases and V by 0 bases; bases with no gene match: 2. This CDR3 is 15 amino acids long. CDR3 sequence: CASSYSIAGAYEQYF. The CDR3 DNA is TGTGCCAGCAGTTACTCAATAGCGGGGGCCTACGAGCAGTACTTC.

This clonotype was seen more than once but under ten times. This CDR3 reads CASSLAAQNTEAFF. The DNA for the CDR3 is TGTGCCAGCAGTTTAGCGGCACAGAACACTGAAGCTTTCTTT. The V call is TRBV12-3 or TRBV12-4, the J call TRBJ1-1; D is uncertain. V dropped 0 bases and J dropped 1 base, with 6 bases sitting between them. CDR3 length equals 14 residues.

This clonotype appeared a few times. The CDR3 DNA reads as TGTGCCACCAGTGACCCTAGCGGGGGCTCGATCAATGAGCAGTTCTTC. This codes for CATSDPSGGSINEQFF. The chain is built from TRBV24-1 and TRBJ2-1; 10 nucleotides agree with TRBD2. The J segment lost 6 bases and the V segment lost 4 bases, leaving 8 bases of the junction unmatched. Per the germline V gene, CDR1 is KGHDR and CDR2 is SFDVKD. The length of the CDR3 is 16 residues.

The CDR3 DNA is TGCGCCAGCAGCTTGGTCCATGGGGGCAATGAGCAGTTCTTC. Its protein is CASSLVHGGNEQFF. This chain uses TRBV5-1 with TRBJ2-1; tentatively, D is TRBD1 or TRBD2 (5 bases each). The CDR3 has 14 amino acids. The germline V and J ends were trimmed by 0 bases and 6 bases, with 10 bases remaining between them. In germline, CDR1 is SGHRS, CDR2 YFSETQ. The full variable domain, completed using reference TRBV5-1 and TRBJ2-1, is KAGVTQTPRYLIKTRGQQVTLSCSPISGHRSVSWYQQTPGQGLQFLFEYFSETQRNKGNFPGRFSGRQFSNSRSEMNVSTLELGDSALYLCASSLVHGGNEQFFGPGTRLTVL.

This clonotype was observed at least ten times. V is TRBV7-2 and J is TRBJ2-7, with D uncertain. The V gene lost 4 bases and the J gene lost 6 bases, with 13 bases spanning the gap. This CDR3 is 13 amino acids long. Per germline, CDR1 SGHTA and CDR2 FQGNSA. The DNA for the CDR3 is TGTGCCAGCAGCTCCCCTGCTCTCGCCGAGCAGTACTTC. Translation: CASSSPALAEQYF.

The chain uses TRBV6-5 and TRBJ2-1; D possibly corresponds to TRBD1 (6 bases). V was clipped by 6 bases and J by 0 bases, with 12 bases between them. The CDR3 is 15 residues long. Germline V gives CDR1 MNHEY, CDR2 SVGAGI. CDR3 nucleotide sequence: TGTGCCAGCAGAAGGACAGATAGCTCCTACAATGAGCAGTTCTTC. Amino acids: CASRRTDSSYNEQFF.

The V call is TRBV9, the J call TRBJ2-3; 9 bases line up with TRBD2. This CDR3 has 16 residues. CDR1 SGDLS and CDR2 YYNGEE come from the germline V gene. The J segment lost 6 bases and the V segment lost 0 bases, leaving 8 bases of the junction unmatched. For the CDR3, the DNA is TGTGCCAGCAGCGTAGGAATAGCGGGAGTGGTGGATACGCAGTATTTT. This codes for CASSVGIAGVVDTQYF.

The table lists this clonotype with many counts. The rearrangement links TRBV12-3 or TRBV12-4 to TRBJ2-1, with D unclear. Trimming cost V 5 bases and J 0 bases, with 8 bases left between them. The CDR3 runs 14 residues. For the CDR3, the DNA is TGTGCCAGCAGTCGAGGTAGCTCCTACAATGAGCAGTTCTTC. Translation gives CASSRGSSYNEQFF.

CDR3 amino acids: CASSELGREYEQFF. CDR3 DNA: TGTGCCAGCAGTGAACTGGGGCGGGAGTATGAGCAGTTCTTC. The V gene is TRBV6-4, the J gene TRBJ2-1, with 7 nucleotides matching TRBD2. Germline CDR1 reads MRHNA; CDR2 reads SNTAGT. J lost 8 bases, V lost 3 bases, and 7 bases had no gene match. CDR3 size: 14 residues.

The genes are TRBV7-2 and TRBJ1-4, with a weak D call TRBD1 (6 bases). The germline CDR1 and CDR2 sequences are SGHTA and FQGNSA. Trimming pared 5 bases from V and 5 bases from J, leaving 15 bases between. The CDR3 is 15 residues long. The CDR3 DNA reads TGTGCCAGCAGCAAGACCCGGACAGCCAATGAAAAACTGTTTTTT. Translating gives CASSKTRTANEKLFF.

This clonotype has a handful of counts. The chain couples TRBV11-3 to TRBJ2-1, with TRBD2 matching over 8 bases. V shed 2 bases, J shed 1 base, and the junction held 7 bases outside the gene matches. The germline CDR1 and CDR2 sequences are SGHNT and YENEEA. The CDR3 is 17 residues long. The chain's CDR3 is CASSLNPPGGSYNEQFF. The CDR3, as DNA: TGTGCCAGCAGCTTAAACCCTCCGGGGGGGTCCTACAATGAGCAGTTCTTC.

This rearrangement joins TRBV20-1 to TRBJ1-2, with no clear D. Germline assignment: CDR1 DFQATT and CDR2 SNEGSKA (reference sequence). The CDR3 loop spans 13 amino acids. V gave up 6 bases and J gave up 2 bases, with 13 bases separating them. The CDR3 loop is CSARWGENYGYTF. The CDR3 nucleotides are TGCAGTGCAAGGTGGGGTGAAAACTATGGCTACACCTTC.

V is TRBV20-1 and J is TRBJ1-6; D is unresolved. Germline-derived CDR1 and CDR2 are DFQATT and SNEGSKA (reference sequence). The CDR3 is 14 amino acids. Trimming shortened V by 2 bases and J by 0 bases, and 5 bases separated the two germline ends. In nucleotides, the CDR3 is TGCAGTGCTAGAATCGCCTCCTATAATTCACCCCTCCACTTT. Translation: CSARIASYNSPLHF.

This clonotype was counted only a few times. This rearrangement joins TRBV6-1 to TRBJ2-5, with D possibly being TRBD1 (5 bases). Germline lookup yields CDR1 MNHNS and CDR2 SASEGT. Deletions cut 10 bases from V and 4 bases from J, with 25 bases between. The CDR3 length is 16 residues. The CDR3 DNA reads TGTGCCACCAACTCCAAGTACTCAGGGATTGGAGAGACCCAGTACTTC. It encodes CATNSKYSGIGETQYF.

This clonotype was recorded a few times. The chain carries TRBV7-9 and TRBJ1-4; no clear D gene. The CDR3 loop spans 18 amino acids. V was clipped by 2 bases and J by 4 bases, with 20 bases between them. The V gene's germline CDR1 is SEHNR and CDR2 FQNEAQ (reference sequence). The CDR3 region is CASSLPSGQNPVNEKLFF. CDR3 coding DNA: TGTGCCAGCAGCTTACCATCCGGTCAGAACCCAGTTAATGAAAAACTGTTTTTT.

The chain carries TRBV15 and TRBJ2-3; possibly TRBD1 or TRBD2 for D (5 bases each). V dropped 3 bases and J dropped 6 bases, with 13 bases sitting between them. CDR1 is LNHNV, CDR2 YYDKDF, per germline (reference sequence). The CDR3 sequence is 14 residues long. CDR3 DNA: TGTGCCACCAGCAGGCGAGGGGTGTCGGATACGCAGTATTTT. Encoded protein: CATSRRGVSDTQYF.

This clonotype was recorded once. One end of the junction is discordant with germline, which a read error may explain. The J gene is TRBJ2-5, the V gene TRBV9, with unresolved D. CDR1 is SGDLS and CDR2 is YYNGEE in the germline V gene. The CDR3 has 14 amino acids. CDR3 loop: CASSVEARQEAQYF. DNA for the CDR3: TGTGCCAGCAGCGTAGAGGCTAGACAAGAGGCCCAGTACTTC.

The J gene is TRBJ2-4, the V gene TRBV20-1; D might be TRBD2 (5 bases). CDR3 length equals 16 residues. CDR1 is DFQATT and CDR2 is SNEGSKA in the germline V gene (reference sequence). Trimming removed 0 bases from V and 2 bases from J, with 14 bases in between. CDR3 sequence (DNA): TGCAGTGCTAGAGATCGAGGGTTTCCATCCAAAAACATTCAGTACTTC. This translates into CSARDRGFPSKNIQYF.

The genes are TRBV9 and TRBJ2-3, with TRBD2 matching 9 bases. The CDR3 loop spans 15 amino acids. Looked up from germline, CDR1 is SGDLS and CDR2 is YYNGEE. V shed 5 bases, J shed 5 bases, and the junction held 9 bases outside the gene matches. CDR3 in amino acids: CASSDPSGAGDTQYF. In nucleotides, the CDR3 is TGTGCCAGCAGTGACCCTAGCGGGGCGGGAGATACGCAGTATTTT.

V and J are TRBV7-3 and TRBJ2-5; D is tentatively TRBD1 or TRBD2 (6 bases each). The J call may be faulty, since TRBJ2-7 better matches the DNA end. CDR1 and CDR2 (germline): SGHTA, FQGTGA. This CDR3 has 15 residues. The CDR3 loop reads CASSLYGGPSYEQYF. The DNA for the CDR3 is TGTGCCAGCAGCTTATACGGGGGCCCCTCCTACGAGCAGTACTTC.

For this clonotype: At one boundary the junction diverges from the germline segment, which might be a read error. This rearrangement joins TRBV28 to TRBJ2-1, with 9 bases identical to TRBD2. The CDR3 loop spans 14 amino acids. The germline V gene has CDR1 MDHEN and CDR2 SYDVKM. The CDR3 reads CVSSFSGGDNEQFF. The CDR3 region has the DNA TGTGTCAGCAGTTTTAGCGGGGGAGACAATGAGCAGTTCTTC.

A word on this clonotype: One junction end does not reproduce the germline sequence, and a read error may be involved. The chain uses TRBV5-1 and TRBJ1-1; a weak D match, TRBD1 (5 bases). Germline V gives CDR1 SGHRS, CDR2 YFSETQ. This CDR3 comprises 16 residues. For the CDR3, the DNA is TGCGTCAGCAGCCTTGGGAGGGGAGTAGGGAACACTGAAGCTTTCTTT. Its translation: CVSSLGRGVGNTEAFF.

This rearrangement joins TRBV15 to TRBJ2-5; 15 bases fit TRBD2. CDR3 length: 16 residues. V trimming: 3 bases; J trimming: 3 bases; junction bases outside the gene matches: 2. Germline CDR1 reads LNHNV; CDR2 reads YYDKDF (reference sequence). Here the CDR3 DNA reads TGTGCCACCAGCAGCTGGACTAGCGGGAGGGAAGAGACCCAGTACTTC. This sequence encodes CATSSWTSGREETQYF.

This clonotype appeared many times. The CDR3 sequence is CASSLVAGANVLTF. CDR3 bases: TGCGCCAGCAGCTTGGTTGCTGGGGCCAACGTCCTGACTTTC. The V gene is TRBV5-1, the J gene TRBJ2-6; D is ambiguous. Trimming stripped 0 bases from V and 2 bases from J, with 3 bases between. The CDR3 runs to 14 residues. Germline values: CDR1 SGHRS, CDR2 YFSETQ.